The rows below give T cell receptor beta chains drawn from one sample of a study of blood T cell repertoires in COVID-19. The repertoire was sequenced with immunoSEQ multiplex PCR; TCRdb's copy has only in-frame clones and lacks some. In the table there are approximately 76,000 clones, approximately 80% of which are singletons. Sequenced: peripheral blood. Receptors were obtained from a man aged 50-59 years with acute or convalescent COVID-19. The CDR3 runs from the conserved cysteine through the conserved F or W. Size is omitted from some rows. Given values are once, few, many or a class for expanded clones.

clone_size,v_call,cdr3_aa
once,TRBV6-1,CASSEVGREGCTF
NA,TRBV3-1/TRBV3-2,CASSQEGGEDTEAFF
NA,TRBV5-1,CASSLNGPEGNEKLFF
NA,TRBV7-9,CASSDIRSGGGYTF
NA,TRBV5-4,CASSKGQGAGNTIYF
few,TRBV10-3,CAISESSRDSGNTIYF
once,TRBV12-3/TRBV12-4,CASRQRNTEAFF
NA,TRBV19,CASMGGTNPSAEQFF
NA,TRBV7-9,CASSPDQVTRTDTQYF
NA,TRBV5-8,CASSLDGGNYGYTF
NA,TRBV5-6,CASNNPGGYGYTF
NA,TRBV21-1,CSKKIGTSAGPPEAFF
once,TRBV10-3,CAISGAGGMETQYF